This record looks at one T cell receptor beta chain sequence and its context. The data are from a study of neurological immune-mediated disorders. Germline values: CDR1 DFQATT, CDR2 SNEGSKA (reference sequence). There are 16 residues in the CDR3. J lost 7 bases, V lost 2 bases, and 8 bases had no gene match. The cDNA was synthesized by 5'RACE incorporating 10-nucleotide random UMIs. MiXCR was run by TCRdb on the 5' RACE reads, yielding one entry per CDR3 protein. The top ten hold approximately 30% of the sample, which has tens of thousands of distinct CDR3 sequences, around an eighth seen once. The material sequenced was PBMCs. This sequence originates from a woman aged 45-59 years with HTLV-1-associated myelopathy (HAM/TSP). The chain joins TRBV20-1 to TRBJ2-2, with TRBD2 identical over 12 bases. This CDR3 is CSARSLAGGHGGELFF. CDR3 nucleotide sequence: TGCAGTGCTAGATCCCTAGCGGGGGGGCATGGCGGGGAGCTGTTTTTT.